This T cell receptor beta chain was found in a study of blood T cell repertoires in COVID-19. As for the study in general: There were acute and convalescent COVID-19 samples, and they came from the United States, Italy and Spain. The analysed material was cDNA or gDNA that came from T cells, B-cell-depleted T cells, or PBMCs.

This CDR3 region has 17 residues. V lost 4 bases, J lost 0 bases, and 15 bases lay in between. CDR1 is LNHDA, CDR2 SQIVND, per germline (reference sequence). Per the original data handling: Using reference gene primer amplification, nucleated cell counts were estimated. Using immunoSEQ multiplex PCR, the repertoire was profiled, and TCRdb retains in-frame clones only, with some absent. Clone size and the V and J calls come from that table; the DNA yielded D and trimming. There are a few hundred thousand clones in the sample; roughly 85% occur only once, and 3.5% to 4% lies in the top ten. This receptor was identified in a woman aged 18-30 years with acute or convalescent COVID-19. Sequencing input: peripheral blood. This rearrangement joins TRBV19 to TRBJ1-4, with D possibly TRBD1 on 6 matching bases. CDR3 DNA sequence: TGTGCCAGTAGTAACCCCAGGGGACGTGCAACTAATGAAAAACTGTTTTTT. Encoded protein: CASSNPRGRATNEKLFF.